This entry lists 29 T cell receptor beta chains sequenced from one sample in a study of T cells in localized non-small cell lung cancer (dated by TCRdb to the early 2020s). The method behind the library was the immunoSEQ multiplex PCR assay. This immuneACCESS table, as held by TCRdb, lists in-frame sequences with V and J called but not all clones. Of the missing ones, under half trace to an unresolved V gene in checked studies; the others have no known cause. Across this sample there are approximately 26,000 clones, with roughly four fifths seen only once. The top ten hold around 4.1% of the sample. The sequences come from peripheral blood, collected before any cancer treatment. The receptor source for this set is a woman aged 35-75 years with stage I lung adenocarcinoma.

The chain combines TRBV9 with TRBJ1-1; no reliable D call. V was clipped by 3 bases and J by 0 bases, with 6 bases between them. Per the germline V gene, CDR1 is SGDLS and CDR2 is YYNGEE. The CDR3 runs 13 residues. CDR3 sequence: CASSGIMNTEAFF. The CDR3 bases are TGTGCCAGCAGCGGGATTATGAACACTGAAGCTTTCTTT.

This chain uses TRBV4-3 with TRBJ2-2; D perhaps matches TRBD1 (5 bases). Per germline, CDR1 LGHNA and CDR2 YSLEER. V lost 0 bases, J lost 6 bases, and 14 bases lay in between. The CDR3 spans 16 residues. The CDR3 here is CASSQDLGVPAGELFF. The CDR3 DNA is TGCGCCAGCAGCCAAGATTTAGGGGTCCCCGCCGGGGAGCTGTTTTTT.

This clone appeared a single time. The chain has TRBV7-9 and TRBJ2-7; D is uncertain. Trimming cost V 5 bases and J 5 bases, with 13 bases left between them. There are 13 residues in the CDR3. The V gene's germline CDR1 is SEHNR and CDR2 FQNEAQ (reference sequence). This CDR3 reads CASSRKTENEQYF. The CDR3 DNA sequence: TGTGCCAGCAGCCGCAAAACAGAAAACGAGCAGTACTTC.

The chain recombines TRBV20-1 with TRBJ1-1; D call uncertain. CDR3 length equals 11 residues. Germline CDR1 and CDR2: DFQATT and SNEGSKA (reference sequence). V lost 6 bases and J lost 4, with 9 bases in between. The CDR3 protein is CSATPGTEAFF. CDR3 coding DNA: TGCAGTGCGACGCCGGGCACTGAAGCTTTCTTT.

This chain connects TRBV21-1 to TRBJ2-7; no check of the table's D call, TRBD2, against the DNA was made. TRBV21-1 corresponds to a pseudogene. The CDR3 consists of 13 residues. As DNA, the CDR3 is TGTGCCAGCAGCGGTACTGGTCCCTACGAGCAGTACTTC. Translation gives CASSGTGPYEQYF.

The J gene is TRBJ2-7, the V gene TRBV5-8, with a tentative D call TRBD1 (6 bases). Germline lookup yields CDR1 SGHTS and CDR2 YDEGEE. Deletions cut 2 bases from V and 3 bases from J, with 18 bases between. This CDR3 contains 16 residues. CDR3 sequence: CASSLPGRGHDYEQYF. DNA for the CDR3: TGTGCCAGCAGCTTACCGGGTCGGGGACACGACTACGAGCAGTACTTC.

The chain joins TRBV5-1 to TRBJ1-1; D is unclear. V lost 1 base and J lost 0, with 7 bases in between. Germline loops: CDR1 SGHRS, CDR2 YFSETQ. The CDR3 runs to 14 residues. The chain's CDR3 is CASSLWRVNTEAFF. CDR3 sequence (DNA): TGCGCCAGCAGCTTGTGGAGGGTGAACACTGAAGCTTTCTTT.

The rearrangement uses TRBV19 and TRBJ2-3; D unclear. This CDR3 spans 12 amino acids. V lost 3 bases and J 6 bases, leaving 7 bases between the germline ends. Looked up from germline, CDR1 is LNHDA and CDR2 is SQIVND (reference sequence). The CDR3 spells CASSIVSDTQYF. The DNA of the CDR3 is TGTGCCAGTAGTATCGTTTCGGATACGCAGTATTTT.

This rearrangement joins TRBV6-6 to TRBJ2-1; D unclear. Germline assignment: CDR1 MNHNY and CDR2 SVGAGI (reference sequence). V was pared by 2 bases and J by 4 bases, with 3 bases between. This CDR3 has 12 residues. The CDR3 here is CASSYVYNEQFF. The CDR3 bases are TGTGCCAGCAGTTACGTGTACAATGAGCAGTTCTTC.

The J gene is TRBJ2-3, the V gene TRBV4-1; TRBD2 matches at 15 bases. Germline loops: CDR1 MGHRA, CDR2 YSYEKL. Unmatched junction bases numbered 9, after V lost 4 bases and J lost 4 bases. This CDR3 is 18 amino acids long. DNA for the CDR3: TGCGCCAGCAGCCCACTCGGACTAGCGGGAGGGCAGGCAGATACGCAGTATTTT. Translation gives CASSPLGLAGGQADTQYF.

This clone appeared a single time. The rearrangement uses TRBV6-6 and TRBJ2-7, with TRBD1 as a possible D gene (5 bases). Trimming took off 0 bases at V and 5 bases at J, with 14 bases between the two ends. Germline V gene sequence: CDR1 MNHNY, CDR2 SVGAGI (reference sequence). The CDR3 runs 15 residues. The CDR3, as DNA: TGTGCCAGCAGTTACTCGGGGCAGACCCCTAACGAGCAGTACTTC. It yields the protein CASSYSGQTPNEQYF.

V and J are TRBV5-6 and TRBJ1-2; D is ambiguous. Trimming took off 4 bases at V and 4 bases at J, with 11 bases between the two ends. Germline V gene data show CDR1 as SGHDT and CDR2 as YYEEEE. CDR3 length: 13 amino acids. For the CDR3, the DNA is TGTGCCAGCAGCCAGGACTTAGTCTATGGCTACACCTTC. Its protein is CASSQDLVYGYTF.

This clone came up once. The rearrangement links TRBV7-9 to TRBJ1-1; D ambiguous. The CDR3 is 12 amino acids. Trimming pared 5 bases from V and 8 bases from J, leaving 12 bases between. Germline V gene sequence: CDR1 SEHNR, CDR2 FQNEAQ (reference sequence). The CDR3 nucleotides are TGTGCCAGCAGCACAAGAGTAGGGGAAGCTTTCTTT. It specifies CASSTRVGEAFF.

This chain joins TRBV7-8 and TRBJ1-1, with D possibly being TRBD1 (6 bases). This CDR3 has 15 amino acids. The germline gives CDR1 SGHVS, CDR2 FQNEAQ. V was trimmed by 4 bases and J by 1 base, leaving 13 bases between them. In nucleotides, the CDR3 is TGTGCCAGCAGCTCGGGGGCAAGGGGGAACACTGAAGCTTTCTTT. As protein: CASSSGARGNTEAFF.

DNA of the CDR3: TGTGCCAGCAGCAGCCAAACTAGCAGGGGGTCCTACGAGCAGTACTTC. This gives the protein CASSSQTSRGSYEQYF. The rearrangement links TRBV21-1 to TRBJ2-7; the D call in the table, TRBD1, was not verified against the DNA. TRBV21-1 is a documented pseudogene. CDR3 size: 16 residues.

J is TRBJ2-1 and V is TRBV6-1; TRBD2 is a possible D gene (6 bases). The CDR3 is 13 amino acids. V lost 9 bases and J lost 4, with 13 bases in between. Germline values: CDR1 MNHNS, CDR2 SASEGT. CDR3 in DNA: TGTGCCAGAAGGGCGGGAAAGTACAATGAGCAGTTCTTC. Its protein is CARRAGKYNEQFF.

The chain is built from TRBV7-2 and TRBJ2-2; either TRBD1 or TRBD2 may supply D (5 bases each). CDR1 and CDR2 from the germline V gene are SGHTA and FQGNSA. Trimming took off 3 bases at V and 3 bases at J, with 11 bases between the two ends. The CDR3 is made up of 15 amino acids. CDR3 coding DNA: TGTGCCAGCAGCTTTGTAGGGGACCACACCGGGGAGCTGTTTTTT. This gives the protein CASSFVGDHTGELFF.

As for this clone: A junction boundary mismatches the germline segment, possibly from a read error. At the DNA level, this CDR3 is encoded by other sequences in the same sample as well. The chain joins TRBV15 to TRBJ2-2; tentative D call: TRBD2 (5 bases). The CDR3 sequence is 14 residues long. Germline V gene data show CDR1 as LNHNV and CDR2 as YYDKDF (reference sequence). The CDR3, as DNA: TGTGCCACCAGCAGAACAAGGGCGGCCGGGGAGCTATTTTTT. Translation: CATSRTRAAGELFF.

The CDR3 region is CASSFRRDTGELFF. DNA of the CDR3: TGTGCCAGCAGTTTCCGCCGGGACACCGGGGAGCTGTTTTTT. This chain links TRBV27 with TRBJ2-2; D not resolved. The germline V gene has CDR1 MNHEY and CDR2 SMNVEV (reference sequence). V lost 3 bases, J lost 3 bases, and 8 bases lay in between. CDR3 size: 14 residues.

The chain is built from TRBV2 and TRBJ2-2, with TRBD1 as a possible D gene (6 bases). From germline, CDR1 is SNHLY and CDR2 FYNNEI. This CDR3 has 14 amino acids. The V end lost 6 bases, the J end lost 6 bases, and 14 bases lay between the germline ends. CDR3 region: CASREGHPSGELFF. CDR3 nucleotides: TGTGCCAGCAGAGAGGGACACCCCTCCGGGGAGCTGTTTTTT.

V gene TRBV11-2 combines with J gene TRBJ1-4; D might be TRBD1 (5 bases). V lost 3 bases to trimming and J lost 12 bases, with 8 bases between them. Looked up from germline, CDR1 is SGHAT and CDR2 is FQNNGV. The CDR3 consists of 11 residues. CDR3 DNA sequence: TGTGCCAGCAGCTTTATGGGACAACTGTTTTTT. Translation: CASSFMGQLFF.

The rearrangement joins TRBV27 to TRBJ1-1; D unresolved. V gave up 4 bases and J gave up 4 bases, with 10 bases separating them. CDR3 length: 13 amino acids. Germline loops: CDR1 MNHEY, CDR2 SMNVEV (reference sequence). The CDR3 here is CASSYMAATEAFF. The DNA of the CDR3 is TGTGCCAGCAGTTATATGGCGGCCACTGAAGCTTTCTTT.

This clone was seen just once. The CDR3, as DNA: TGTGCCAGCCTCAGATGGAATGAGCAGTTCTTC. It encodes CASLRWNEQFF. This chain connects TRBV19 to TRBJ2-1, with D hard to call. CDR1 is LNHDA, CDR2 SQIVND, per germline (reference sequence). The V gene lost 9 bases and the J gene lost 7 bases, with 10 bases spanning the gap. The CDR3 runs to 11 residues.

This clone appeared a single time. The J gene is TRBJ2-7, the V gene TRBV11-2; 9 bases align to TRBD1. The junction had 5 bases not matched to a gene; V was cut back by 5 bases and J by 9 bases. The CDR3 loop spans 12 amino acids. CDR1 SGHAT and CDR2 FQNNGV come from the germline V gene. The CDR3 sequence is CASSQGTGPQYF. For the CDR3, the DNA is TGTGCCAGCAGCCAGGGGACAGGGCCGCAGTACTTC. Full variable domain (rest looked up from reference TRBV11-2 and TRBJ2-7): EAGVAQSPRYKIIEKRQSVAFWCNPISGHATLYWYQQILGQGPKLLIQFQNNGVVDDSQLPKDRFSAERLKGVDSTLKIQPAKLEDSAVYLCASSQGTGPQYFGPGTRLTVT.

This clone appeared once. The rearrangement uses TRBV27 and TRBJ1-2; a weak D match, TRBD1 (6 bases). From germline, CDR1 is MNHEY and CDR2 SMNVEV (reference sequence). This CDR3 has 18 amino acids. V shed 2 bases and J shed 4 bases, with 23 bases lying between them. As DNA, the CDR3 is TGTGCCAGCAGTTTAACGGCGTTGGGGGGACACGAAACCTATGGCTACACCTTC. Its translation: CASSLTALGGHETYGYTF.

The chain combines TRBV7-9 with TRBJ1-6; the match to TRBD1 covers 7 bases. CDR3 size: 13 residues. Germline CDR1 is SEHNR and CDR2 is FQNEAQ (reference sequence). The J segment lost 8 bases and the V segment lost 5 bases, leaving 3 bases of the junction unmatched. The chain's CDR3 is CASSTTGDSPLHF. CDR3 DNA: TGTGCCAGCAGCACTACAGGGGATTCACCCCTCCACTTT.

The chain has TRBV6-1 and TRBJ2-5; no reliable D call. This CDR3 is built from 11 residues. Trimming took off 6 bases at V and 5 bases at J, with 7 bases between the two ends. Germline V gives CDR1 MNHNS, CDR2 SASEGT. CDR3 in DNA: TGTGCCAGCAGAAAAGTCGAGACCCAGTACTTC. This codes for CASRKVETQYF.

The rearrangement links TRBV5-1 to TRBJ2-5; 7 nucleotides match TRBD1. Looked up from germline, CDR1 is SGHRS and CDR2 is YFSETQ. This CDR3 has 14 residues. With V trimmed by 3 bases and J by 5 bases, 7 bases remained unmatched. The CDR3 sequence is CASSSSGGLETQYF. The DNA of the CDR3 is TGCGCCAGCAGCTCCTCAGGGGGATTGGAGACCCAGTACTTC.

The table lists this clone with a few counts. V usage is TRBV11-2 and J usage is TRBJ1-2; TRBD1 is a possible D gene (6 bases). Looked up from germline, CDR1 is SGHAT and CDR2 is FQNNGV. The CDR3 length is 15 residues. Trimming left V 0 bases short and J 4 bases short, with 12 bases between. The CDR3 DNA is TGTGCCAGCAGCTTAGAATCGGCAGGGGCCTATGGCTACACCTTC. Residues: CASSLESAGAYGYTF.